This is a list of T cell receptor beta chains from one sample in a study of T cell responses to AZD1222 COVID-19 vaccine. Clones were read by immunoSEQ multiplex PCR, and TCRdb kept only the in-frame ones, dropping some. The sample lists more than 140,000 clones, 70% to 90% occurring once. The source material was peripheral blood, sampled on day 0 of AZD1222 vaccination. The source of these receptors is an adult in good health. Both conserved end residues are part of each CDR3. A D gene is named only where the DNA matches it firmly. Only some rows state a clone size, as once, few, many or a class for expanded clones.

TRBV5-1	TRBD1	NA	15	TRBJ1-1	CASSDRTGGNTEAFF	TGCGCCAGCAGTGACCGGACAGGGGGAAACACTGAAGCTTTCTTT
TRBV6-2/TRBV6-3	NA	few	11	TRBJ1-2	CASSTNYGYTF	TGTGCCAGCAGTACGAACTATGGCTACACCTTC
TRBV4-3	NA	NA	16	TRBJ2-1	CASSPRLLGRYNEQFF	TGCGCCAGCAGCCCGAGACTCCTAGGCCGTTACAATGAGCAGTTCTTC
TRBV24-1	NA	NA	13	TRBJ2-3	CATSDPRVDTQYF	TGTGCCACCAGTGATCCTAGGGTCGATACGCAGTATTTT
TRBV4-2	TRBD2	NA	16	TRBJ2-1	CASSQTDGLAGDEQFF	TGTGCCAGCAGCCAGACCGATGGACTAGCGGGAGATGAGCAGTTCTTC
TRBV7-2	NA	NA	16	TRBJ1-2	CASTRGGREADYGYTF	TGTGCCAGCACCCGGGGGGGGCGGGAGGCCGACTATGGCTACACCTTC
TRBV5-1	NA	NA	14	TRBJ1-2	CASRASVLSYGYTF	TGCGCCAGCCGAGCCTCTGTCCTATCCTATGGCTACACCTTC
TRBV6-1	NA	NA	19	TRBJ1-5	CASSEGSSRLPLRDQPQHF	TGTGCCAGCAGTGAAGGTTCTAGCCGCTTACCGCTTAGGGATCAGCCCCAGCATTTT
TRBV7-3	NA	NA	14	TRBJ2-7	CASSAHGSAYEQYF	TGTGCCAGCAGCGCCCACGGTAGCGCTTACGAGCAGTACTTC
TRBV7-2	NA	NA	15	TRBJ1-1	CASSLAPARNTEAFF	TGTGCCAGCAGCTTAGCTCCGGCGAGGAACACTGAAGCTTTCTTT
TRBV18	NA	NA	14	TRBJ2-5	CASSPQSRQETQYF	TGTGCCAGCTCACCACAGAGTAGGCAAGAGACCCAGTACTTC